The 29 T cell receptor beta chains listed next were all sequenced from one sample in a study of diagnostic markers for celiac disease. Reanalyzing the reads, TCRdb keeps one entry per CDR3 protein, without DNA. The sample's table shows more than 7,500 distinct CDR3 sequences. Specimen: either unsorted cells or a sorted T cell fraction (not recorded which). These receptors originate from a human donor. This table probably holds off-target reads from a library built for another chain.

This clonotype registers medium-sized by frequency. The chain employs TRBV20-1 and TRBJ2-2; TCRdb names TRBD1, which stays unverified in the absence of DNA. This CDR3 has 16 residues. Looked up from germline, CDR1 is DFQATT and CDR2 is SNEGSKA (reference sequence). The chain's CDR3 is CSAREVYGGYTGELFF.

This chain connects TRBV12-3 or TRBV12-4 to TRBJ2-3; the TRBD1 assignment by TCRdb is unverifiable without DNA. The CDR3 contains 15 residues. CDR3 residues: CASSLFWTGVDTQYF.

The V and J genes are TRBV2 and TRBJ2-1; TCRdb's D gene call, TRBD2, goes unchecked for lack of DNA. The germline V gene encodes CDR1 SNHLY and CDR2 FYNNEI. The length of the CDR3 is 15 residues. The chain's CDR3 is CASSLRESMDNEQFF.

By frequency, this clonotype registers medium-sized. This sequence joins TRBV5-1 and TRBJ2-1; TCRdb calls TRBD1, which cannot be checked without DNA. The CDR3 spans 14 residues. The germline CDR1 and CDR2 sequences are SGHRS and YFSETQ. CDR3 sequence reads: CASRETLGGSEQFF.

V and J are TRBV6-5 and TRBJ1-6; TCRdb's D gene call, TRBD1, goes unchecked for lack of DNA. This CDR3 is 16 amino acids long. The germline V gene encodes CDR1 MNHEY and CDR2 SVGAGI. The CDR3 reads CASSSIWGTANSPLHF.

This clonotype registers medium-sized by frequency. This rearrangement joins TRBV5-1 to TRBJ1-1. From germline, CDR1 is SGHRS and CDR2 YFSETQ. The CDR3 length is 14 residues. The CDR3 region is CASTVGNLNTEAFF.

This chain joins TRBV5-1 and TRBJ2-5; TCRdb returns TRBD1, unconfirmable since there is no DNA. Germline V gives CDR1 SGHRS, CDR2 YFSETQ. CDR3 length: 14 amino acids. CDR3 in amino acids: CASSLVLATRAQYF.

This chain links TRBV11-2 with TRBJ1-4; TCRdb's D call, TRBD1, is unchecked because there is no DNA. The germline V gene encodes CDR1 SGHAT and CDR2 FQNNGV. The CDR3 consists of 13 residues. The CDR3 sequence is CATRQGNNEKLFF.

V is TRBV27 and J is TRBJ2-1; TCRdb's D call, TRBD1, is unchecked because there is no DNA. This CDR3 is built from 14 residues. Germline V gene lookup returns CDR1 MNHEY and CDR2 SMNVEV (reference sequence). The CDR3 loop is CASSPHPRGTEQFF.

The chain uses TRBV6-5 and TRBJ2-3; TCRdb selects TRBD1, and the lack of DNA leaves this call unchecked. Germline assignment: CDR1 MNHEY and CDR2 SVGAGI. This CDR3 contains 14 residues. The CDR3 loop is CASTEGSSTDTQYF.

The gene calls are TRBV5-6 and TRBJ2-1; lacking DNA, the TRBD2 call made by TCRdb goes unchecked. Germline CDR1 and CDR2: SGHDT and YYEEEE. This CDR3 is 17 amino acids long. This CDR3 reads CASSPIAGRGPYNEQFF.

This chain uses TRBV11-2 with TRBJ1-2; the TRBD1 assignment by TCRdb is unverifiable without DNA. This CDR3 is built from 13 residues. Germline CDR1 SGHAT, CDR2 FQNNGV. CDR3: CASSLDPAAPYTF.

The chain employs TRBV19 and TRBJ1-2. Looked up from germline, CDR1 is LNHDA and CDR2 is SQIVND (reference sequence). The CDR3 is 14 residues long. CDR3 amino acids: CASSLKGRQDGYTF. Filled out from reference TRBV19 and TRBJ1-2, the complete variable domain reads DGGITQSPKYLFRKEGQNVTLSCEQNLNHDAMYWYRQDPGQGLRLIYYSQIVNDFQKGDIAEGYSVSREKKESFPLTVTSAQKNPTAFYLCASSLKGRQDGYTFGSGTRLTVV.

The chain joins TRBV6-5 to TRBJ2-2. Looked up from germline, CDR1 is MNHEY and CDR2 is SVGAGI. This CDR3 has 14 residues. The CDR3 region is CASSYEDTIGELFF.

The chain recombines TRBV27 with TRBJ2-4; TCRdb calls TRBD1, which cannot be checked without DNA. There are 14 residues in the CDR3. Germline assignment: CDR1 MNHEY and CDR2 SMNVEV (reference sequence). The CDR3 is CASRPGHGWGIQYF.

This chain links TRBV10-3 with TRBJ2-1; TCRdb returns TRBD1, unconfirmable since there is no DNA. The CDR3 sequence is 12 residues long. Per germline, CDR1 ENHRY and CDR2 SYGVKD. The CDR3 spells CATSRANNEQFF.

J is TRBJ2-7 and V is TRBV2; TCRdb's D call, TRBD1, is unchecked because there is no DNA. The CDR3 length is 12 residues. Germline V gene sequence: CDR1 SNHLY, CDR2 FYNNEI. CDR3 residues: CASVPDRDEQYF.

The J gene is TRBJ2-3, the V gene TRBV6-1; TCRdb reports TRBD2, a call that lacks DNA to check it against. The CDR3 is made up of 13 amino acids. The germline CDR1 and CDR2 sequences are MNHNS and SASEGT. The CDR3 protein is CASSENLQDTQYF.

J is TRBJ2-3 and V is TRBV6-2 or TRBV6-3; TCRdb proposes TRBD1, but this gene call is untestable without DNA. This CDR3 has 14 amino acids. The germline gives CDR1 MNHEY, CDR2 SVGEGT. CDR3 amino acids: CASSQGKGRDTQYF.

This chain joins TRBV7-2 and TRBJ2-3; as DNA is missing, the TRBD1 call by TCRdb cannot be tested. The CDR3 totals 15 residues. Per germline, CDR1 SGHTA and CDR2 FQGNSA. CDR3 loop: CASSLVGQAADTQYF.

This chain links TRBV7-9 with TRBJ1-1; TCRdb selects TRBD1, and the lack of DNA leaves this call unchecked. The CDR3 is made up of 14 amino acids. Germline assignment: CDR1 SEHNR and CDR2 FQNEAQ (reference sequence). This chain's CDR3 is CASSFRDAEAEAFF.

The chain employs TRBV10-3 and TRBJ1-5. Per germline, CDR1 ENHRY and CDR2 SYGVKD. CDR3 length equals 14 residues. Here the CDR3 reads CAISELGEGQPQHF.

This chain joins TRBV7-2 and TRBJ2-5; the TCRdb call, TRBD2, lacks DNA for checking. The CDR3 has 13 amino acids. Germline-derived CDR1 and CDR2 are SGHTA and FQGNSA. The CDR3 protein is CASSPKGGETQYF.

The chain is built from TRBV5-5 and TRBJ2-7. CDR1 and CDR2 from the germline V gene are SGHKS and YYEKEE (reference sequence). This CDR3 comprises 14 residues. CDR3 sequence: CASSPSYGLYEQYF.

The V and J genes are TRBV11-2 and TRBJ2-3; TCRdb selects TRBD1, and the lack of DNA leaves this call unchecked. Germline loops: CDR1 SGHAT, CDR2 FQNNGV. This CDR3 has 16 amino acids. The CDR3 here is CASSLAPQGSTDTQYF. The full variable domain, with the rest looked up from reference TRBV11-2 and TRBJ2-3, is EAGVAQSPRYKIIEKRQSVAFWCNPISGHATLYWYQQILGQGPKLLIQFQNNGVVDDSQLPKDRFSAERLKGVDSTLKIQPAKLEDSAVYLCASSLAPQGSTDTQYFGPGTRLTVL.

V is TRBV6-2 or TRBV6-3 and J is TRBJ2-7; there is no DNA to check the TCRdb D call of TRBD2. Germline V lookup: CDR1 MNHEY, CDR2 SVGEGT. The CDR3 has 14 residues. The CDR3 loop is CASSLTSVSYEQYF.

The gene calls are TRBV5-1 and TRBJ2-2; the TCRdb D gene call, TRBD1, has no DNA to confirm it. Germline lookup yields CDR1 SGHRS and CDR2 YFSETQ. The CDR3 is 15 amino acids. The chain's CDR3 is CASSLEGQSTGELFF. Filled out from reference TRBV5-1 and TRBJ2-2, the complete variable domain reads KAGVTQTPRYLIKTRGQQVTLSCSPISGHRSVSWYQQTPGQGLQFLFEYFSETQRNKGNFPGRFSGRQFSNSRSEMNVSTLELGDSALYLCASSLEGQSTGELFFGEGSRLTVL.

The chain employs TRBV30 and TRBJ2-2. The CDR3 contains 15 residues. CDR1 GTSNPN and CDR2 SVGIG come from the germline V gene (reference sequence). CDR3 region: CAWSVPIRVTGELFF. The entire variable domain, with the rest obtained from reference TRBV30 and TRBJ2-2, is as follows: SQTIHQWPATLVQPVGSPLSLECTVEGTSNPNLYWYRQAAGRGLQLLFYSVGIGQISSEVPQNLSASRPQDRQFILSSKKLLLSDSGFYLCAWSVPIRVTGELFFGEGSRLTVL.

CDR3 loop: CATSRTYTDTQYF. The rearrangement joins TRBV15 to TRBJ2-3. CDR3 size: 13 residues. Germline V CDR1 and CDR2: LNHNV, YYDKDF (reference sequence).